Below, 22 T cell receptor beta chains from the same sample are listed, as sequenced in a study of blood T cell repertoires in COVID-19. The protocol was immunoSEQ multiplex PCR, while the TCRdb copy is restricted to in-frame clones and leaves out a portion. Of roughly 280,000 clones detected, 80% to 85% appear once; the ten largest clones hold around 4%. Sequencing was done on a sample of peripheral blood. The receptor set was obtained from a man in his 60s with acute or convalescent COVID-19.

The CDR3 here is CASRLAGATDTQYF. The CDR3 nucleotides read TGTGCCAGTAGGTTGGCAGGGGCCACAGATACGCAGTATTTT. This chain joins TRBV19 and TRBJ2-3, with D perhaps TRBD1 (6 bases). V lost 6 bases, J lost 2 bases, and 12 bases lay in between. Germline-derived CDR1 and CDR2 are LNHDA and SQIVND (reference sequence). The length of the CDR3 is 14 residues.

This clone was picked up a small number of times. The chain employs TRBV28 and TRBJ1-1; a possible D gene is TRBD1 (6 bases). Germline V lookup: CDR1 MDHEN, CDR2 SYDVKM. V lost 5 bases, J lost 5 bases, and 27 bases lay in between. The CDR3 extends over 18 amino acids. CDR3 loop: CASSLLPGYRDDSTEAFF. The CDR3 nucleotides are TGTGCCAGCAGTCTTTTGCCCGGCTACAGGGATGATAGTACTGAAGCTTTCTTT.

The V and J genes are TRBV7-9 and TRBJ1-4; 9 bases line up with TRBD1. This CDR3 has 15 residues. Per the germline V gene, CDR1 is SEHNR and CDR2 is FQNEAQ (reference sequence). V shed 0 bases, J shed 6 bases, and the junction held 2 bases outside the gene matches. Here the CDR3 DNA reads TGTGCCAGCAGCTTAGCTGGGACAGGGTATGAAAAACTGTTTTTT. Translated, it gives CASSLAGTGYEKLFF.

The rearrangement uses TRBV7-3 and TRBJ2-1; D might be TRBD1 (5 bases). V lost 8 bases and J lost 5, with 7 bases in between. CDR1 SGHTA and CDR2 FQGTGA come from the germline V gene. There are 11 residues in the CDR3. CDR3 DNA sequence: TGTGCCAGCGGACAAGACAATGAGCAGTTCTTC. Amino acid sequence: CASGQDNEQFF.

This chain uses TRBV29-1 with TRBJ1-1; the D is unclear. In germline, CDR1 is SQVTM, CDR2 ANQGSEA. Trimming removed 4 bases from V and 0 bases from J, with 9 bases in between. This CDR3 contains 13 residues. CDR3 nucleotides: TGCAGCGTTGGGGGAGGGCTGAACACTGAAGCTTTCTTT. It translates to CSVGGGLNTEAFF.

V gene TRBV7-6 combines with J gene TRBJ1-5; TRBD1 is a possible D gene (5 bases). This CDR3 has 16 residues. CDR1 is SGHVS, CDR2 FNYEAQ, per germline. V was pared by 3 bases and J by 2 bases, with 14 bases between. In DNA form, the CDR3 reads TGTGCCAGCAGCTTTCATGGGCAGGGCGGCAATCAGCCCCAGCATTTT. Amino acid sequence: CASSFHGQGGNQPQHF.

CDR3: CASSEQRGGVGQNNEQFF. The CDR3 DNA sequence: TGTGCCAGCAGTGAACAGCGGGGGGGCGTGGGGCAAAACAATGAGCAGTTCTTC. The chain uses TRBV2 and TRBJ2-1; 10 positions agree with TRBD2. The CDR3 has 18 residues. With 2 bases clipped from V and 5 bases from J, the junction kept 12 bases outside the gene matches. CDR1 and CDR2 from the germline V gene are SNHLY and FYNNEI.

V and J are TRBV7-8 and TRBJ2-5; D unclear. This CDR3 is 12 amino acids long. The V gene's germline CDR1 is SGHVS and CDR2 FQNEAQ. Trimming took 5 bases from V and 0 from J, leaving 4 bases between them. For the CDR3, the DNA is TGTGCCAGCAGCCCGTACCAAGAGACCCAGTACTTC. Residues: CASSPYQETQYF.

This chain uses TRBV4-3 with TRBJ2-2; TRBD1 matches at 9 bases. Germline assignment: CDR1 LGHNA and CDR2 YSLEER. J lost 4 bases, V lost 2 bases, and 5 bases had no gene match. This CDR3 spans 16 amino acids. CDR3 region: CASSQPQGAGTGELFF. In DNA, the CDR3 is TGCGCCAGCAGCCAACCACAGGGGGCGGGCACCGGGGAGCTGTTTTTT.

In its sample, this clone was seen a few times. V usage is TRBV29-1 and J usage is TRBJ2-3; 9 bases map to TRBD2. The CDR3 runs to 13 residues. V gave up 5 bases and J gave up 6 bases; unmatched junction bases: 6. CDR1 and CDR2 from the germline V gene are SQVTM and ANQGSEA. The CDR3 here is CSVLAGGSDTQYF. The CDR3 DNA sequence: TGCAGCGTTCTGGCGGGAGGGTCGGATACGCAGTATTTT.

The genes are TRBV7-9 and TRBJ1-2; TRBD1 agrees at 8 bases. V dropped 5 bases and J dropped 10; count of bases not matched to a gene: 15. The CDR3 covers 15 residues. The germline V gene encodes CDR1 SEHNR and CDR2 FQNEAQ (reference sequence). The CDR3 bases are TGTGCCAGCAGCACCAGGACAGGGAAGACGGTATTCTACACCTTC. This encodes CASSTRTGKTVFYTF.

The chain links TRBV5-1 to TRBJ2-3, with D possibly matching TRBD2 (5 bases). Trimming left V 4 bases short and J 4 bases short, with 16 bases between. Looked up from germline, CDR1 is SGHRS and CDR2 is YFSETQ. This CDR3 spans 15 amino acids. CDR3 residues: CASSVGNAGPDTQYF. Here the CDR3 DNA reads TGCGCCAGCAGCGTCGGGAATGCAGGCCCAGATACGCAGTATTTT.

This clone was seen just once. The V gene is TRBV29-1, the J gene TRBJ1-4; perhaps TRBD1 as D (5 bases). Germline CDR1 and CDR2: SQVTM and ANQGSEA. This CDR3 spans 15 amino acids. V gave up 7 bases and J gave up 5 bases, with 20 bases separating them. CDR3 sequence reads: CSASRYGTGNEKLFF. The CDR3 DNA reads as TGCAGCGCTAGTAGATACGGGACTGGGAATGAAAAACTGTTTTTT.

This rearrangement joins TRBV11-2 to TRBJ2-2, with TRBD1 as a possible D gene (5 bases). The V gene lost 5 bases and the J gene lost 5 bases, with 18 bases spanning the gap. CDR1 and CDR2 (germline): SGHAT, FQNNGV. The CDR3 covers 16 residues. Here the CDR3 DNA reads TGTGCCAGCAGCCCCGGACACGGTGTGAGGACCGGGGAGCTGTTTTTT. It is translated as CASSPGHGVRTGELFF.

This chain links TRBV7-2 with TRBJ1-2, with TRBD1 matching over 9 bases. Germline CDR1 and CDR2: SGHTA and FQGNSA. Losses at the gene ends were 7 bases for V and 5 bases for J; bases not matched to a gene: 14. This CDR3 spans 16 amino acids. CDR3 in amino acids: CASTLSTDRGGYGYTF. The DNA for the CDR3 is TGTGCCAGCACCCTCTCAACAGACAGGGGGGGATATGGCTACACCTTC.

This clone was seen a single time. Other DNA sequences in the sample encode the same CDR3. The chain is built from TRBV6-5 and TRBJ1-2; 7 bases map to TRBD1. The trim removed 0 bases at V and 5 bases at J, leaving 3 bases unmatched. Germline V lookup: CDR1 MNHEY, CDR2 SVGAGI. This CDR3 region has 14 residues. The DNA for the CDR3 is TGTGCCAGCAGTTACTCAGGCAGGGGGTATGGCTACACCTTC. It codes for CASSYSGRGYGYTF.

The CDR3 DNA follows: TGTGCCAGCAGTTTGCTAGAGGGCTCGAACTACGAGCAGTACTTC. It specifies CASSLLEGSNYEQYF. The rearrangement joins TRBV7-2 to TRBJ2-7; possible D gene TRBD2, 5 bases. Germline V gives CDR1 SGHTA, CDR2 FQGNSA. This CDR3 has 15 residues. Trimming took 6 bases from V and 3 from J, leaving 18 bases between them.

V is TRBV5-6 and J is TRBJ1-6, with a possible D match to TRBD1 (5 bases). The germline V gene has CDR1 SGHDT and CDR2 YYEEEE. Between the trimmed V and J ends, which lost 0 bases and 3 bases, there was a span of 10 bases. The CDR3 is 16 residues long. The CDR3 sequence: CASSLDGGDYNSPLHF. The CDR3 nucleotides are TGTGCCAGCAGCTTGGATGGAGGGGACTATAATTCACCCCTCCACTTT.

This chain connects TRBV6-6 to TRBJ1-2, with a possible D match to TRBD1 (6 bases). There are 15 residues in the CDR3. Germline CDR1 reads MNHNY; CDR2 reads SVGAGI (reference sequence). V gave up 6 bases and J gave up 0 bases, with 14 bases separating them. DNA of the CDR3: TGTGCCAGCAGGGCAGGGGATGCCGCTAACTATGGCTACACCTTC. Its translation is CASRAGDAANYGYTF.

The J gene is TRBJ2-1, the V gene TRBV27, with D uncertain. Germline CDR1 MNHEY, CDR2 SMNVEV (reference sequence). This CDR3 contains 14 residues. The V and J ends lost 10 bases and 8 bases respectively, with 21 bases between them. CDR3 DNA: TGTGCCATAGGTCGTAAGGTAGCCGGCGATGAGCAGTTCTTC. This translates into CAIGRKVAGDEQFF.

The chain joins TRBV7-2 to TRBJ2-5; possible D gene TRBD1, 6 bases. Germline loops: CDR1 SGHTA, CDR2 FQGNSA. V lost 6 bases and J lost 4, with 15 bases in between. CDR3 size: 14 residues. CDR3 amino acids: CASRFGQPLETQYF. Here the CDR3 DNA reads TGTGCCAGCAGGTTCGGACAGCCTTTAGAGACCCAGTACTTC. Together with reference TRBV7-2 and TRBJ2-5, the CDR3 gives the full variable domain: GAGVSQSPSNKVTEKGKDVELRCDPISGHTALYWYRQSLGQGLEFLIYFQGNSAPDKSGLPSDRFSAERTGGSVSTLTIQRTQQEDSAVYLCASRFGQPLETQYFGPGTRLLVL.

The V gene is TRBV7-3, the J gene TRBJ2-2; 9 bases align to TRBD2. CDR3 length: 17 residues. V was clipped by 6 bases and J by 4 bases; unmatched bases: 12. Germline V gives CDR1 SGHTA, CDR2 FQGTGA. The chain's CDR3 is CASSPGLAGPLTGELFF. DNA of the CDR3: TGTGCCAGCAGTCCAGGGCTAGCGGGGCCCCTCACCGGGGAGCTGTTTTTT. The full variable domain, completed using reference TRBV7-3 and TRBJ2-2, is GAGVSQTPSNKVTEKGKYVELRCDPISGHTALYWYRQSLGQGPEFLIYFQGTGAADDSGLPNDRFFAVRPEGSVSTLKIQRTERGDSAVYLCASSPGLAGPLTGELFFGEGSRLTVL.